Below, 21 T cell receptor beta chains from the same sample are listed, as sequenced in a study of blood T cell repertoires in COVID-19. Repertoires were generated with immunoSEQ multiplex PCR, while TCRdb's copy carries only in-frame clones and drops some. The sample carries about 200,000 clones, 80% to 90% recorded once. Sequences were obtained from peripheral blood. The receptors originated from a man aged 60 to 69 who had recovered from COVID-19.

The rearrangement joins TRBV7-9 to TRBJ1-1; 7 bases align to TRBD1. This CDR3 region has 17 residues. Germline CDR1 is SEHNR and CDR2 is FQNEAQ (reference sequence). Trimming took 1 base from V and 0 from J; bases not matched to a gene: 8. Written as DNA, the CDR3 is TGTGCCAGCAGCTTAGGAGGGGACAGCAGAATGAACACTGAAGCTTTCTTT. Translation: CASSLGGDSRMNTEAFF.

This clone has only a few counts. V usage is TRBV7-9 and J usage is TRBJ1-5, with D possibly TRBD1 on 6 matching bases. Germline V gene sequence: CDR1 SEHNR, CDR2 FQNEAQ (reference sequence). Deletions cut 1 base from V and 4 bases from J, with 17 bases between. This CDR3 region has 17 residues. Here the CDR3 reads CASSLELTGLGNQPQHF. DNA of the CDR3: TGTGCCAGCAGCTTAGAGCTAACAGGGTTAGGAAATCAGCCCCAGCATTTT.

The chain joins TRBV5-1 to TRBJ2-5; TRBD1 might be the D (6 bases). V lost 5 bases to trimming and J lost 1 base, with 9 bases between them. The length of the CDR3 is 13 residues. Germline CDR1 SGHRS, CDR2 YFSETQ. The CDR3 here is CASRPGVQETQYF. The CDR3 region has the DNA TGCGCCAGCAGACCAGGGGTCCAAGAGACCCAGTACTTC.

The chain employs TRBV5-4 and TRBJ2-1; D perhaps matches TRBD1 (6 bases). This CDR3 comprises 12 residues. The V end was cut by 5 bases, the J end by 7 bases, with 10 bases between. CDR1 and CDR2 (germline): SGHNT, YYREEE (reference sequence). The CDR3 spells CASSSQGNEQFF. The CDR3 region has the DNA TGTGCCAGCAGTTCCCAGGGGAATGAGCAGTTCTTC.

V usage is TRBV28 and J usage is TRBJ2-5; 12 bases are shared with TRBD1. The CDR3 contains 16 residues. The J segment lost 8 bases and the V segment lost 4 bases, leaving 11 bases of the junction unmatched. The germline CDR1 and CDR2 sequences are MDHEN and SYDVKM. CDR3 region: CASSSAPGQGAITQYF. In nucleotides, the CDR3 is TGTGCCAGCAGTTCAGCACCGGGACAGGGGGCTATTACCCAGTACTTC.

The rearrangement uses TRBV5-1 and TRBJ2-5; 8 bases agree with TRBD1. CDR3 length equals 16 residues. In germline, CDR1 is SGHRS, CDR2 YFSETQ. The V and J ends lost 2 bases and 6 bases, in that order; junction bases with no gene match: 12. The DNA of the CDR3 is TGCGCCAGCAGCTTCTTTGCAGGGGGCGAAGGGAAGACCCAGTACTTC. Translated: CASSFFAGGEGKTQYF.

The chain has TRBV2 and TRBJ2-7; 7 nucleotides match TRBD1. From germline, CDR1 is SNHLY and CDR2 FYNNEI. V lost 6 bases and J lost 4; bases outside the gene matches: 12. The length of the CDR3 is 15 residues. CDR3 sequence: CASRDPDRASYEQYF. The CDR3 DNA reads as TGTGCCAGCAGGGATCCTGACAGGGCTTCTTACGAGCAGTACTTC. The full variable domain, with the rest looked up from reference TRBV2 and TRBJ2-7, is EPEVTQTPSHQVTQMGQEVILRCVPISNHLYFYWYRQILGQKVEFLVSFYNNEISEKSEIFDDQFSVERPDGSNFTLKIRSTKLEDSAMYFCASRDPDRASYEQYFGPGTRLTVT.

The rearrangement uses TRBV5-1 and TRBJ1-2; D unclear. Germline values: CDR1 SGHRS, CDR2 YFSETQ. This CDR3 is 15 amino acids long. Trimming stripped 4 bases from V and 4 bases from J, with 17 bases between. The CDR3 sequence is CASSPSGSAVYGYTF. The DNA of the CDR3 is TGCGCCAGCAGCCCTTCCGGGAGCGCCGTCTATGGCTACACCTTC.

The genes are TRBV7-9 and TRBJ1-1; D is possibly TRBD1 (6 bases). V gave up 2 bases and J gave up 4 bases, with 11 bases separating them. Germline V gives CDR1 SEHNR, CDR2 FQNEAQ (reference sequence). This CDR3 has 14 residues. DNA for the CDR3: TGTGCCAGCAGCTTAATGGGACAAGGCACTGAAGCTTTCTTT. Translation gives CASSLMGQGTEAFF.

The gene calls are TRBV10-1 and TRBJ2-1; TRBD2 agrees at 11 bases. Per germline, CDR1 WNHNN and CDR2 SYGVQD (reference sequence). There are 18 residues in the CDR3. The trim removed 3 bases at V and 7 bases at J, leaving 14 bases unmatched. The CDR3 here is CASSDSRRGRTSGNEQFF. In DNA form, the CDR3 reads TGCGCCAGCAGTGACTCCAGACGGGGTAGGACTAGCGGGAATGAGCAGTTCTTC.

The genes are TRBV9 and TRBJ2-5; the match to TRBD1 covers 7 bases. Germline CDR1 is SGDLS and CDR2 is YYNGEE. This CDR3 comprises 13 residues. Trimming cost V 3 bases and J 5 bases; bases outside gene matches: 4. The CDR3 region is CASSEQGTETQYF. Here the CDR3 DNA reads TGTGCCAGCAGCGAACAGGGGACGGAGACCCAGTACTTC.

The J gene is TRBJ1-2, the V gene TRBV2; D gene ambiguous. Trimming removed 0 bases from V and 0 bases from J, with 5 bases in between. Germline CDR1 SNHLY, CDR2 FYNNEI. The CDR3 consists of 14 residues. The CDR3 loop reads CASSEASPNYGYTF. As DNA, the CDR3 is TGTGCCAGCAGTGAAGCGTCTCCTAACTATGGCTACACCTTC.

The chain has TRBV7-7 and TRBJ2-5; 7 nucleotides line up with TRBD1. The CDR3 runs 15 residues. Germline V CDR1 and CDR2: SSHAT, FNYEAQ (reference sequence). V lost 5 bases and J lost 5; bases outside the gene matches: 11. For the CDR3, the DNA is TGTGCCAGCAGCGTTATGGGGACAGTCCGGGAGACCCAGTACTTC. Its translation: CASSVMGTVRETQYF.

V usage is TRBV30 and J usage is TRBJ2-5; 8 nucleotides agree with TRBD2. The germline V gene encodes CDR1 GTSNPN and CDR2 SVGIG (reference sequence). The V segment lost 4 bases and the J segment 2 bases; nucleotides outside the gene matches: 3. The CDR3 loop spans 13 amino acids. The CDR3 reads CAWNSGGQETQYF. CDR3 DNA: TGTGCCTGGAACTCGGGGGGGCAAGAGACCCAGTACTTC.

This rearrangement joins TRBV28 to TRBJ2-7; 11 bases are a match to TRBD2. CDR3 size: 14 residues. Germline V gene lookup returns CDR1 MDHEN and CDR2 SYDVKM. The ends lost 6 bases at V and 4 bases at J; junction bases unmatched: 5. This CDR3 reads CASSPLAGGYEQYF. DNA for the CDR3: TGTGCCAGCAGCCCGCTAGCGGGAGGTTACGAGCAGTACTTC. The variable domain in full, completed from reference TRBV28 and TRBJ2-7, reads DVKVTQSSRYLVKRTGEKVFLECVQDMDHENMFWYRQDPGLGLRLIYFSYDVKMKEKGDIPEGYSVSREKKERFSLILESASTNQTSMYLCASSPLAGGYEQYFGPGTRLTVT.

This clone has a single count. J is TRBJ2-3 and V is TRBV6-2 or TRBV6-3; 12 bases are a match to TRBD2. The CDR3 totals 17 residues. V shed 4 bases, J shed 2 bases, and the junction held 7 bases outside the gene matches. The germline V gene encodes CDR1 MNHEY and CDR2 SVGEGT. The DNA for the CDR3 is TGTGCCAGCAGTTTCAAGACTAGCGGGGGACCCACAGATACGCAGTATTTT. Translating gives CASSFKTSGGPTDTQYF.

The chain recombines TRBV9 with TRBJ1-3; D ambiguous. Germline loops: CDR1 SGDLS, CDR2 YYNGEE. The CDR3 sequence is 15 residues long. V lost 0 bases and J lost 0, with 7 bases in between. CDR3 amino acids: CASSVGVDSGNTIYF. As DNA, the CDR3 is TGTGCCAGCAGCGTAGGAGTAGACTCTGGAAACACCATATATTTT.

The chain joins TRBV2 to TRBJ2-1; weak D call: TRBD2 (6 bases). Trimming shortened V by 2 bases and J by 9 bases, and 17 bases separated the two germline ends. The CDR3 consists of 15 residues. Germline CDR1 SNHLY, CDR2 FYNNEI. The CDR3 is CASSERGYGGSEQFF. The CDR3 DNA reads TGTGCCAGCAGTGAAAGGGGATATGGGGGGTCTGAGCAGTTCTTC.

J is TRBJ1-5 and V is TRBV6-2 or TRBV6-3, with 8 bases that match TRBD1. CDR1 and CDR2 from the germline V gene are MNHEY and SVGEGT. Trimming took 6 bases from V and 6 from J; bases not matched to a gene: 4. CDR3 length equals 13 residues. Here the CDR3 reads CASSDRGGQPQHF. The CDR3 DNA is TGTGCCAGCAGCGACAGGGGAGGTCAGCCCCAGCATTTT.

This CDR3 reads CARTLDSGNTIYF. CDR3 nucleotides: TGTGCCCGGACTCTGGACTCTGGAAACACCATATATTTT. The chain combines TRBV7-6 with TRBJ1-3; D is unresolved. Germline values: CDR1 SGHVS, CDR2 FNYEAQ. The CDR3 sequence is 13 residues long. V dropped 11 bases and J dropped 0 bases, with 11 bases sitting between them.

CDR3 region: CASSTRTEAFF. Here the CDR3 DNA reads TGTGCCAGTAGTACCCGCACTGAAGCTTTCTTT. V is TRBV19 and J is TRBJ1-1; no firm D call. With 4 bases removed from V and 4 bases from J, the gap between germline ends came to 4 bases. This CDR3 comprises 11 residues. Per the germline V gene, CDR1 is LNHDA and CDR2 is SQIVND (reference sequence).